These 31 T cell receptor beta chains share one sample of origin, sequenced in a study of blood T cell repertoires in COVID-19. The protocol was immunoSEQ multiplex PCR, while the TCRdb copy is restricted to in-frame clones and leaves out a portion. The sample has 200,000 or so clones, approximately 81% seen once. Source material: peripheral blood. The receptors were sampled from a woman aged 60-70 years who had recovered from COVID-19.

This clone is a singleton in its sample. The rearrangement uses TRBV6-5 and TRBJ1-1; 10 bases are a match to TRBD1. Per the germline V gene, CDR1 is MNHEY and CDR2 is SVGAGI. V lost 6 bases, J lost 9 bases, and 7 bases stayed unmatched. The CDR3 has 13 amino acids. The CDR3: CASSHRDRGKAFF. Written as DNA, the CDR3 is TGTGCCAGCAGCCACCGGGACAGGGGAAAAGCTTTCTTT.

The table lists this clone with a count of one. The DNA of the CDR3 is TGCGCCAGCAGCTTGGGACCCACCAGCGGGGGGGCCAATGAGCAGTTCTTC. It specifies CASSLGPTSGGANEQFF. The V gene is TRBV5-1, the J gene TRBJ2-1, with 10 bases identical to TRBD2. Germline V gene data show CDR1 as SGHRS and CDR2 as YFSETQ. The CDR3 is 17 residues long. Trimming took 0 bases from V and 6 from J; bases not matched to a gene: 9.

V gene TRBV9 combines with J gene TRBJ1-2; 8 nucleotides agree with TRBD1. Germline CDR1 reads SGDLS; CDR2 reads YYNGEE. CDR3 length equals 15 residues. The ends lost 3 bases at V and 4 bases at J; junction bases unmatched: 8. The CDR3 DNA follows: TGTGCCAGCAGCGCCATGACAGGGGATAGCTATGGCTACACCTTC. As protein: CASSAMTGDSYGYTF.

The J gene is TRBJ1-6, the V gene TRBV23-1, with 9 bases that match TRBD1. TRBV23-1 has ORF status, its function being uncertain. CDR3 length: 15 residues. V shed 3 bases and J 9 bases; nucleotides not matched to a gene: 6. The CDR3 DNA is TGCGCCAGCAGTCAGCCGGGACAGGGAGGTTCACCCCTCCACTTT. Protein sequence: CASSQPGQGGSPLHF.

This rearrangement joins TRBV19 to TRBJ1-5; 7 nucleotides match TRBD1. The J segment lost 9 bases and the V segment lost 7 bases, leaving 12 bases of the junction unmatched. The CDR3 is made up of 14 amino acids. The V gene's germline CDR1 is LNHDA and CDR2 SQIVND (reference sequence). The CDR3 loop reads CASIGTVGVGPQHF. The CDR3 DNA sequence: TGTGCCAGTATAGGGACAGTGGGCGTTGGGCCCCAGCATTTT.

The J gene is TRBJ2-2, the V gene TRBV4-1; 9 nucleotides align to TRBD2. The CDR3 covers 16 residues. With V trimmed by 0 bases and J by 1 base, 0 bases remained unmatched. From germline, CDR1 is MGHRA and CDR2 YSYEKL. The chain's CDR3 is CASSQERGGNTGELFF. As DNA, the CDR3 is TGCGCCAGCAGCCAAGAGCGGGGGGGGAACACCGGGGAGCTGTTTTTT.

V usage is TRBV9 and J usage is TRBJ1-2, with TRBD1 identical over 7 bases. From germline, CDR1 is SGDLS and CDR2 YYNGEE. V lost 4 bases and J lost 0; bases outside the gene matches: 9. This CDR3 has 16 residues. CDR3 loop: CASSPGGTASNYGYTF. The CDR3 DNA reads TGTGCCAGCAGCCCGGGGGGGACAGCATCTAACTATGGCTACACCTTC.

The V call is TRBV6-2 or TRBV6-3, the J call TRBJ2-2, with D perhaps matching TRBD1 (5 bases). Germline V CDR1 and CDR2: MNHEY, SVGEGT. V lost 4 bases and J 6 bases, leaving 12 bases between the germline ends. The CDR3 is 14 residues long. CDR3 residues: CASSSGYWAGELFF. CDR3 in DNA: TGTGCCAGCAGTTCAGGGTATTGGGCCGGGGAGCTGTTTTTT.

The J gene is TRBJ1-4, the V gene TRBV30, with D possibly TRBD1 on 5 matching bases. CDR1 and CDR2 (germline): GTSNPN, SVGIG (reference sequence). V lost 5 bases to trimming and J lost 3 bases, with 10 bases between them. The CDR3 covers 13 residues. This CDR3 is CAWQTVPNEKLFF. In DNA, the CDR3 is TGTGCCTGGCAGACAGTACCTAATGAAAAACTGTTTTTT.

The chain links TRBV11-2 to TRBJ1-2; D possibly corresponds to TRBD1 (5 bases). From germline, CDR1 is SGHAT and CDR2 FQNNGV. This CDR3 region has 13 residues. V was trimmed by 7 bases and J by 5 bases, leaving 14 bases between them. The CDR3 region has the DNA TGTGCCAGCAACCGGGGGGGAGCTTATGGCTACACCTTC. It specifies CASNRGGAYGYTF.

The V gene is TRBV5-5, the J gene TRBJ2-3, with 7 bases aligning to TRBD1. The J segment lost 6 bases and the V segment lost 1 base, leaving 5 bases of the junction unmatched. The germline CDR1 and CDR2 sequences are SGHKS and YYEKEE (reference sequence). The CDR3 sequence is 14 residues long. Here the CDR3 DNA reads TGTGCCAGCAGCTTGCTCACAGGGGCGGATACGCAGTATTTT. It codes for CASSLLTGADTQYF.

The chain combines TRBV5-6 with TRBJ2-7; D unresolved. The CDR3 spans 14 residues. Germline V gives CDR1 SGHDT, CDR2 YYEEEE. The V gene lost 7 bases and the J gene lost 2 bases, with 16 bases spanning the gap. CDR3 region: CASGTGSIAYEQYF. CDR3 coding DNA: TGTGCCAGCGGAACCGGGTCAATCGCCTACGAGCAGTACTTC.

The chain joins TRBV14 to TRBJ2-1; 7 bases map to TRBD1. With 1 base clipped from V and 8 bases from J, the junction kept 5 bases outside the gene matches. Germline CDR1 reads SGHDN; CDR2 reads FVKESK. There are 14 residues in the CDR3. CDR3 residues: CASSQVYQGDEQFF. CDR3 nucleotides: TGTGCCAGCAGCCAAGTATACCAGGGGGATGAGCAGTTCTTC.

In DNA form, the CDR3 reads TGTGCCAGCTCACTTCAAGCGGGGGGGCCCCTGGAGACCCAGTACTTC. This gives the protein CASSLQAGGPLETQYF. The chain uses TRBV18 and TRBJ2-5, with TRBD2 matching over 10 bases. Germline lookup yields CDR1 KGHSH and CDR2 LQKENI. CDR3 size: 16 residues. J lost 5 bases, V lost 4 bases, and 10 bases had no gene match.

The rearrangement links TRBV7-2 to TRBJ2-3; TRBD2 aligns across 7 bases. Germline-derived CDR1 and CDR2 are SGHTA and FQGNSA. V dropped 5 bases and J dropped 4; count of bases not matched to a gene: 6. The CDR3 runs to 14 residues. CDR3 nucleotide sequence: TGTGCCAGCAGCCCCGGGACTATCCCAGATACGCAGTATTTT. Translating gives CASSPGTIPDTQYF.

CDR3 DNA sequence: TGCGCCAGCAGTCCGGGACAGGGGACCGGGGAGCTGTTTTTT. It codes for CASSPGQGTGELFF. The V and J genes are TRBV10-1 and TRBJ2-2; 10 positions agree with TRBD1. This CDR3 comprises 14 residues. V lost 5 bases to trimming and J lost 5 bases; unmatched junction nucleotides: 2. Germline values: CDR1 WNHNN, CDR2 SYGVQD (reference sequence).

The chain carries TRBV27 and TRBJ2-3; D possibly corresponds to TRBD2 (5 bases). Germline V lookup: CDR1 MNHEY, CDR2 SMNVEV (reference sequence). The V end was cut by 0 bases, the J end by 9 bases, with 13 bases between. This CDR3 region has 14 residues. The CDR3 here is CASSLSPAEATQYF. The CDR3 nucleotides read TGTGCCAGCAGTTTATCACCCGCGGAGGCCACGCAGTATTTT.

This clone was counted a few times. V and J are TRBV9 and TRBJ2-1, with D maybe TRBD1 (7 bases). Germline V gene lookup returns CDR1 SGDLS and CDR2 YYNGEE. This CDR3 is 16 amino acids long. The germline V and J ends were trimmed by 3 bases and 8 bases, with 21 bases remaining between them. The CDR3 DNA reads TGTGCCAGCAGCGGCCTTGGAGGGGGCCGAGGAGATGAGCAGTTCTTC. Amino acid sequence: CASSGLGGGRGDEQFF.

CDR3 nucleotides: TGTGCCACCAGCAGATTTCTTAGCGGGGGGGGCACAGATACGCAGTATTTT. Protein product: CATSRFLSGGGTDTQYF. The chain recombines TRBV15 with TRBJ2-3; 11 nucleotides line up with TRBD2. The CDR3 length is 17 residues. Germline assignment: CDR1 LNHNV and CDR2 YYDKDF (reference sequence). V lost 2 bases, J lost 1 base, and 5 bases stayed unmatched.

The chain uses TRBV6-4 and TRBJ1-1; 10 bases map to TRBD1. CDR3 length: 17 residues. Germline V gene sequence: CDR1 MRHNA, CDR2 SNTAGT. The J segment lost 1 base and the V segment lost 6 bases, leaving 11 bases of the junction unmatched. CDR3 loop: CASSRRDRGSKNTEAFF. For the CDR3, the DNA is TGTGCCAGCAGCCGGCGGGACAGGGGCTCCAAGAACACTGAAGCTTTCTTT.

The chain is built from TRBV9 and TRBJ2-3, with D uncertain. Germline CDR1 is SGDLS and CDR2 is YYNGEE. Deletions cut 0 bases from V and 0 bases from J, with 8 bases between. The CDR3 is made up of 15 amino acids. For the CDR3, the DNA is TGTGCCAGCAGCGTAGCCCCCCTTAGCACAGATACGCAGTATTTT. The encoded protein is CASSVAPLSTDTQYF. Based on the CDR3 plus reference TRBV9 and TRBJ2-3, the full variable domain is DSGVTQTPKHLITATGQRVTLRCSPRSGDLSVYWYQQSLDQGLQFLIQYYNGEERAKGNILERFSAQQFPDLHSELNLSSLELGDSALYFCASSVAPLSTDTQYFGPGTRLTVL.

The chain employs TRBV6-2 or TRBV6-3 and TRBJ1-4; D is unresolved. V was shortened by 4 bases and J by 10 bases, with 16 bases between the two germline ends. The CDR3 is 14 amino acids. In germline, CDR1 is MNHEY, CDR2 SVGEGT. As DNA, the CDR3 is TGTGCCAGCAGTTTTCAGAGGGAGATTGGAAAACTGTTTTTT. Amino acid sequence: CASSFQREIGKLFF.

This clone was seen just once. The chain employs TRBV4-1 and TRBJ1-1, with a tentative D call TRBD1 (5 bases). This CDR3 is built from 13 residues. Trimming cost V 4 bases and J 7 bases, with 13 bases left between them. In germline, CDR1 is MGHRA, CDR2 YSYEKL. CDR3 in DNA: TGCGCCAGCAGCCGTGGGGCGGGACTTGAAGCTTTCTTT. It yields the protein CASSRGAGLEAFF.

V is TRBV9 and J is TRBJ1-1; TRBD1 aligns across 9 bases. The junction had 5 bases not matched to a gene; V was cut back by 6 bases and J by 5 bases. The CDR3 consists of 13 residues. Per germline, CDR1 SGDLS and CDR2 YYNGEE. Here the CDR3 DNA reads TGTGCCAGCAACCGGGACAGGGATACTGAAGCTTTCTTT. Its protein product is CASNRDRDTEAFF.

The chain carries TRBV4-3 and TRBJ2-2, with D possibly TRBD1 on 5 matching bases. The CDR3 runs to 18 residues. Per germline, CDR1 LGHNA and CDR2 YSLEER. The V and J ends lost 4 bases and 6 bases respectively, with 24 bases between them. The CDR3, as DNA: TGCGCCAGCAGCCTGACCCGGATCGGGTTCAGGGTTGCCGGGGAGCTGTTTTTT. Amino acid sequence: CASSLTRIGFRVAGELFF.

The V call is TRBV19, the J call TRBJ1-1; the match to TRBD1 covers 9 bases. Germline assignment: CDR1 LNHDA and CDR2 SQIVND (reference sequence). The CDR3 has 14 amino acids. V was clipped by 6 bases and J by 2 bases; unmatched bases: 4. The CDR3 nucleotides are TGTGCCAGTAGGGGGACAGGGCCCAACACTGAAGCTTTCTTT. Encoded protein: CASRGTGPNTEAFF. The variable domain in full, completed from reference TRBV19 and TRBJ1-1, reads DGGITQSPKYLFRKEGQNVTLSCEQNLNHDAMYWYRQDPGQGLRLIYYSQIVNDFQKGDIAEGYSVSREKKESFPLTVTSAQKNPTAFYLCASRGTGPNTEAFFGQGTRLTVV.

This chain links TRBV6-1 with TRBJ2-3; D remains ambiguous. This CDR3 has 13 amino acids. Per the germline V gene, CDR1 is MNHNS and CDR2 is SASEGT. V was clipped by 3 bases and J by 3 bases, with 7 bases between them. CDR3 in amino acids: CASSDQVTDTQYF. CDR3 bases: TGTGCCAGCAGTGACCAGGTAACAGATACGCAGTATTTT.

The chain is built from TRBV4-3 and TRBJ1-1; D perhaps matches TRBD1 (5 bases). This CDR3 is 14 amino acids long. Germline V CDR1 and CDR2: LGHNA, YSLEER. V was trimmed by 3 bases and J by 1 base, leaving 9 bases between them. The CDR3 loop reads CASSHTQGNTEAFF. CDR3 DNA: TGCGCCAGCAGCCACACGCAGGGGAACACTGAAGCTTTCTTT.

The J gene is TRBJ2-6, the V gene TRBV4-2; the match to TRBD2 covers 7 bases. Germline CDR1 is LGHNA and CDR2 is YNFKEQ. The CDR3 sequence is 18 residues long. Trimming took 0 bases from V and 4 from J; bases not matched to a gene: 9. The CDR3 sequence: CASSQDGTTIFGANVLTF. The CDR3 region has the DNA TGTGCCAGCAGCCAAGATGGGACTACCATTTTCGGGGCCAACGTCCTGACTTTC.

The CDR3 spells CASSRQGHNQPQHF. Here the CDR3 DNA reads TGTGCCAGTAGTCGTCAGGGACACAATCAGCCCCAGCATTTT. The rearrangement joins TRBV19 to TRBJ1-5; the D gene is possibly TRBD1 (6 bases). Germline V gene data show CDR1 as LNHDA and CDR2 as SQIVND (reference sequence). V was cut by 5 bases and J by 3 bases, with 11 bases left in between. CDR3 length: 14 residues.

This chain uses TRBV6-5 with TRBJ1-2; TRBD1 aligns across 7 bases. Looked up from germline, CDR1 is MNHEY and CDR2 is SVGAGI. The CDR3 length is 15 residues. V gave up 0 bases and J gave up 2 bases; unmatched junction bases: 3. The CDR3 bases are TGTGCCAGCAGTTACTCGCTAGGGGGCAACTATGGCTACACCTTC. It translates to CASSYSLGGNYGYTF.